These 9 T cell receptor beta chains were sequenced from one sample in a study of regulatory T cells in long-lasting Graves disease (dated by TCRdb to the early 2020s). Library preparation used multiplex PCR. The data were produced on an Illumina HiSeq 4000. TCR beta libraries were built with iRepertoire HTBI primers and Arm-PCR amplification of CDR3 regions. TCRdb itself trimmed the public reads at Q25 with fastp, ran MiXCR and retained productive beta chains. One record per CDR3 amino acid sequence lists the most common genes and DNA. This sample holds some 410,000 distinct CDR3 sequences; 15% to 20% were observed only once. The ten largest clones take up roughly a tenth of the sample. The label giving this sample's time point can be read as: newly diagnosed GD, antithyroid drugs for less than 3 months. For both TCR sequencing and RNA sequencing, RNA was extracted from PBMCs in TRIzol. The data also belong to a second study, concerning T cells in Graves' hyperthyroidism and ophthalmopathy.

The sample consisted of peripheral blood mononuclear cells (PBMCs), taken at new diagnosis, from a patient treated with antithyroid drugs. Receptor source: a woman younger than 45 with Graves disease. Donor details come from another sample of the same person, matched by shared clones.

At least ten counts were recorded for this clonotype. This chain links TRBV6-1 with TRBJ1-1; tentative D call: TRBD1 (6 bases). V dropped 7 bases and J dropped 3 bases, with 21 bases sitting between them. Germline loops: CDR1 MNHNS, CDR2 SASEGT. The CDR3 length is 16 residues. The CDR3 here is CASTDLTGTKDTEAFF. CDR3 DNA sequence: TGTGCCAGCACCGACCTGACCGGGACAAAGGACACTGAAGCTTTCTTT.

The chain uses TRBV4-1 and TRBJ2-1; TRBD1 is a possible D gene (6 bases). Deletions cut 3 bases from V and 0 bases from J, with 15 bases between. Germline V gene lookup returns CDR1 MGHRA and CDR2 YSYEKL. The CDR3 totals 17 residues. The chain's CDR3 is CASSHPNTGSSYNEQFF. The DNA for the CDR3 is TGCGCCAGCAGCCATCCTAACACAGGGAGCTCCTACAATGAGCAGTTCTTC.

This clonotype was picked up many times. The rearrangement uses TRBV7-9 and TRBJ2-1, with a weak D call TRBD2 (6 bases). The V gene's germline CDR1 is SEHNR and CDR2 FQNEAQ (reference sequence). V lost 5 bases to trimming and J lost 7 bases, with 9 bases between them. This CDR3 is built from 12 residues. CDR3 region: CASSLEGNEQFF. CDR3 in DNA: TGTGCCAGCAGCCTGGAGGGGAATGAGCAGTTCTTC.

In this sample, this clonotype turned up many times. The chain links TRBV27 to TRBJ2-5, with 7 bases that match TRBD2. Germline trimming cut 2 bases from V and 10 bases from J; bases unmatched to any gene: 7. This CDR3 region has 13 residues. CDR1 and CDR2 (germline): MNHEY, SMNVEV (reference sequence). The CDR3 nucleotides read TGTGCCAGCAGTTTAAGCGGGGCACCCAACCAGTACTTC. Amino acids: CASSLSGAPNQYF.

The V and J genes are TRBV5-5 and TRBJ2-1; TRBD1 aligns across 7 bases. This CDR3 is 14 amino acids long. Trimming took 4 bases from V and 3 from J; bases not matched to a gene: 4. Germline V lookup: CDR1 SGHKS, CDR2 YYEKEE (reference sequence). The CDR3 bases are TGTGCCAGCAGCAACCGGGACAGCTACAATGAGCAGTTCTTC. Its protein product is CASSNRDSYNEQFF.

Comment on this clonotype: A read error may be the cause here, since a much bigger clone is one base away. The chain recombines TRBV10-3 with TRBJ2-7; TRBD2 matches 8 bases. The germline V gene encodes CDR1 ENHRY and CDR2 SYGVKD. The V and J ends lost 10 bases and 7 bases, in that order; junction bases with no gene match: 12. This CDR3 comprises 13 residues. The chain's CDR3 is CASAGTRSLEQYF. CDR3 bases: TGTGCCAGCGCCGGGACTAGGAGCTTAGAGCAGTACTTC.

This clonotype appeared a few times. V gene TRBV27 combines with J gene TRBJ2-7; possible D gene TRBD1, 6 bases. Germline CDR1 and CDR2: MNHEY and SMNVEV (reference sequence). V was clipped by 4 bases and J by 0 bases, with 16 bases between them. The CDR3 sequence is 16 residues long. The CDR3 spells CASSYRTAMRSYEQYF. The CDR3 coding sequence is TGTGCCAGCAGTTACCGGACAGCAATGCGCTCCTACGAGCAGTACTTC.

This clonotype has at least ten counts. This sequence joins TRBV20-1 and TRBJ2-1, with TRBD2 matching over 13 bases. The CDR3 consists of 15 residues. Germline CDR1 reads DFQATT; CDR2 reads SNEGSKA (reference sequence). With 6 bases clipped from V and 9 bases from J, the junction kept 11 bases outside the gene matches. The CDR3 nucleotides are TGCAGTGCCAGACTAGCGGGAGGCTCCGGGGGTGAGCAGTTCTTC. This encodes CSARLAGGSGGEQFF.

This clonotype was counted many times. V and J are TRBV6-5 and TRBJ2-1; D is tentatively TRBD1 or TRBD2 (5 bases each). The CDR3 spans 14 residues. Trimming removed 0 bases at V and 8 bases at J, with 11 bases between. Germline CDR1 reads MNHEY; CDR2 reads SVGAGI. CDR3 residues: CASSYSAGSHEQFF. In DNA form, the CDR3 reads TGTGCCAGCAGTTACTCGGCAGGGAGCCATGAGCAGTTCTTC.